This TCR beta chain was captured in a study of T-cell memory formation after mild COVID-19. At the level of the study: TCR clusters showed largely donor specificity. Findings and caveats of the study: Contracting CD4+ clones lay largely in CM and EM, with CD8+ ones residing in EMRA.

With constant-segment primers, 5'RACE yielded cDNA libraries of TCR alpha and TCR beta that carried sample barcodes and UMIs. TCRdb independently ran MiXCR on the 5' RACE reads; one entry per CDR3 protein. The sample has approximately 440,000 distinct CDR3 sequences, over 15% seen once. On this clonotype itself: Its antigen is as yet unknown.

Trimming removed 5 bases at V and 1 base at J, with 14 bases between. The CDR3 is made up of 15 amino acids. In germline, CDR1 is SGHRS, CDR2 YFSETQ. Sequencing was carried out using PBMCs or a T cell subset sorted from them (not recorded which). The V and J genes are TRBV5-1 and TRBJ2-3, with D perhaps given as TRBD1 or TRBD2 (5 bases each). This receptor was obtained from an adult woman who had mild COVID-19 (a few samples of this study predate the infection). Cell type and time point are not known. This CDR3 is CASRPRGDGTDTQYF. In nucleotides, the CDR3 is TGCGCCAGCAGACCCCGAGGGGACGGCACAGATACGCAGTATTTT.